This T cell receptor beta chain was recovered during a study of tumor-infiltrating lymphocytes in localized non-small cell lung cancer. Study outcomes and limitations: No T-cell fraction difference was seen between IM1 and IM2 tumors.

Method: immunoSEQ multiplex PCR; TCRdb's copy keeps in-frame clones and lacks some. The profile covers tens of thousands of clones, with 70% to 90% appearing a single time and about 1.9% taken by the ten largest. Note on this clone: The antigen is undetermined.

Germline V gene lookup returns CDR1 MNHEY and CDR2 SVGAGI. The V gene lost 4 bases and the J gene lost 2 bases, with 10 bases spanning the gap. CDR3 size: 14 residues. The chain recombines TRBV6-5 with TRBJ2-3, with a tentative D call TRBD1 (6 bases). Sequenced material: lung tumor tissue. The receptor comes from a human donor with non-small cell lung cancer. The CDR3 DNA reads TGTGCCAGCAGTTCCAGGGGAATCACAGATACGCAGTATTTT. This codes for CASSSRGITDTQYF.